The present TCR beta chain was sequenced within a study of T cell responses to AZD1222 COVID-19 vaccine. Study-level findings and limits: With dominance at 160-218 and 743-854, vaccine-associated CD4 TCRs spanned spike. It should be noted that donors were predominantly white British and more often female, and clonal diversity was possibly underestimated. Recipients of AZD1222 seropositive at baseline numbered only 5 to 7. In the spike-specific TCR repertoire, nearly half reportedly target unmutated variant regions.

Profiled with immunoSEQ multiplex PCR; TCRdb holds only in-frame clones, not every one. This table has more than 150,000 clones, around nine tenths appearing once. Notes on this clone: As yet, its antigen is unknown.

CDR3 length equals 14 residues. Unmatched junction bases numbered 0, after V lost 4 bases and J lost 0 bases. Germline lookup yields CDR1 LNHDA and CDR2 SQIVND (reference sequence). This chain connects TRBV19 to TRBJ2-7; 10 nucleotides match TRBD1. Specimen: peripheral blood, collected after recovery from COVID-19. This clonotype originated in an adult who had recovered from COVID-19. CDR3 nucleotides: TGTGCCAGTAGTAGGACAGGGGGCTCCTACGAGCAGTACTTC. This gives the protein CASSRTGGSYEQYF.